A selection of T cell receptor beta chains follows, all from one sample in a study of beta chain features in type 1 diabetes. Sequencing was performed with immunoSEQ multiplex PCR; in TCRdb, only in-frame clones are kept and a portion is missing. The table records about 180,000 clones, approximately 7.8% of them present only once. The sequenced sample consisted of central memory CD4+ T cells from blood. These receptors were taken from a woman aged 40 to 50 with type 1 diabetes. The CDR3 runs from the conserved cysteine through the conserved F or W. The D gene is left open where the match is weak. Clone size is stated in some rows and not others, as once, few, many or a class when expanded.

clone_size,v_call,d_call,j_call,cdr3_nt,cdr3_aa
.,TRBV30,TRBD2,TRBJ2-2,TGTGCCTGGACGTTCGGGACTAGCTCTGTCGGGGAGCTGTTTTTT,CAWTFGTSSVGELFF
.,TRBV29-1,TRBD1,TRBJ2-1,TGCAGCGACGCGACAGGGGCAGGGTCCTACAATGAGCAGTTCTTC,CSDATGAGSYNEQFF
.,TRBV28,TRBD1,TRBJ1-1,TGTGCCAGCAGTGAGGGACAGGGTTACACTGAAGCTTTCTTT,CASSEGQGYTEAFF
.,TRBV30,.,TRBJ2-7,TGTGCCTGGAGTCGTACAGGGAGCGAGCAGTACTTC,CAWSRTGSEQYF
.,TRBV7-2,.,TRBJ1-1,TGTGCCAGCAGCCAAATGTTAGGGGGTGAAGCTTTCTTT,CASSQMLGGEAFF
few,TRBV5-1,TRBD2,TRBJ2-7,TGCGCCAGCCGACTAGCTCCCTCCTACGAGCAGTACTTC,CASRLAPSYEQYF
.,TRBV4-1,.,TRBJ1-2,TGCGCCAGCAGCCAAGAGAGATATGGCTACACCTTC,CASSQERYGYTF
few,TRBV5-4,.,TRBJ2-5,TGTGCCAGCAGCAAGGACTTCCAAGAGACCCAGTACTTC,CASSKDFQETQYF
.,TRBV18,.,TRBJ2-1,TGTGCCAGCTCACCCGGTGGAGGGGATGAGCAGTTCTTC,CASSPGGGDEQFF
few,TRBV11-1,TRBD1,TRBJ1-1,TGTGCCAGCAGCCACTCGGGACAGATGAACACTGAAGCTTTCTTT,CASSHSGQMNTEAFF
few,TRBV28,.,TRBJ1-2,TGTGCCAGCAGTGAGCCCGGGGTATCCGGCTACACCTTC,CASSEPGVSGYTF
.,TRBV5-1,.,TRBJ1-1,TGCGCCAGCAGGGTCCGGGAGAACACTGAAGCTTTCTTT,CASRVRENTEAFF
.,TRBV7-3,.,TRBJ2-7,TGTGCCAGCAGCTTACTCGCCGGGACACCCCACGAGCAGTACTTC,CASSLLAGTPHEQYF
few,TRBV7-8,TRBD1,TRBJ2-7,TGTGCCAGCAGCTTAGCCGGGACAGGGGCCTCCTACGAGCAGTACTTC,CASSLAGTGASYEQYF
few,TRBV7-2,.,TRBJ2-3,TGTGCCAGCAGCTTCGACCCAGGAGATACGCAGTATTTT,CASSFDPGDTQYF
few,TRBV6-6,.,TRBJ2-7,TGTGCCAGCAGCCCTTATGACGAGCAGTACTTC,CASSPYDEQYF
.,TRBV18,TRBD1,TRBJ2-7,TGTGCCAGCTCCCCCGGGACAGGCCGATACGAGCAGTACTTC,CASSPGTGRYEQYF
few,TRBV18,.,TRBJ1-5,TGTGCCAGCTCACCGACGGGGTCTAGCAATCAGCCCCAGCATTTT,CASSPTGSSNQPQHF
.,TRBV4-2,.,TRBJ1-6,TGTGCCAGCAGCCAGGTGACACTAGAGGTTGATTCACCCCTCCACTTT,CASSQVTLEVDSPLHF
few,TRBV29-1,.,TRBJ2-5,TGCAGCGTTGAAGAAGGGGCCGGCAGACAAGAGACCCAGTACTTC,CSVEEGAGRQETQYF
.,TRBV5-1,.,TRBJ2-3,TGCGCCAGCAACCGAGCGGAAGCTACAGATACGCAGTATTTT,CASNRAEATDTQYF
few,TRBV5-1,.,TRBJ2-3,TGCGCCAGCAGCTTGGCCCTAGGGGCGAGTGGCACAGATACGCAGTATTTT,CASSLALGASGTDTQYF
.,TRBV5-6,TRBD2,TRBJ2-1,TGTGCCAGCAGCGGCGGGACTAGCGGGTGGAATGAGCAGTTCTTC,CASSGGTSGWNEQFF
.,TRBV11-2,.,TRBJ2-3,TGTGCCAGCAGCTTGGCCCGAGGAGATACGCAGTATTTT,CASSLARGDTQYF
.,TRBV5-5,TRBD1,TRBJ2-1,TGTGCCAGCAGCTCGGAAACAGGGGTCGGTTTCTTC,CASSSETGVGFF
few,TRBV5-1,TRBD1,TRBJ1-5,TGCGCCAGCAGCTTGGGGGGGCAGGGGGCAGTCAATCAGCCCCAGCATTTT,CASSLGGQGAVNQPQHF
.,TRBV28,TRBD1,TRBJ1-2,TGTGCCAGCAGTGGGGACAGGGTGCATGGCTACACCTTC,CASSGDRVHGYTF
few,TRBV7-8,.,TRBJ2-7,TGTGCCAGCAGCGCTATGACAGGGGAGGGCTACGAGCAGTACTTC,CASSAMTGEGYEQYF
many,TRBV19,TRBD1,TRBJ2-1,TGTGCCAGTAATCCGGACAGGGGTCCTGAGCAGTTCTTC,CASNPDRGPEQFF
few,TRBV6-6,.,TRBJ2-7,TGTGCCAGCAGTTCTACAGTTTACGAGCAGTACTTC,CASSSTVYEQYF
.,TRBV6-5,.,TRBJ2-2,TGTGCCAGCAGATTGGACAGGAACACCGGGGAGCTGTTTTTT,CASRLDRNTGELFF
.,TRBV29-1,.,TRBJ1-2,TGCAGCGTTGAACAGGACTATGGCTACACCTTC,CSVEQDYGYTF
.,TRBV30,.,TRBJ1-1,TGTGCCTGGAGTGTAGGCAGGGGTGGAGAAGCTTTCTTT,CAWSVGRGGEAFF
few,TRBV7-9,TRBD1,TRBJ2-7,TGTGCCAGCAGTCCGGGACAGCGCTTGGGCTACGAGCAGTACTTC,CASSPGQRLGYEQYF
.,TRBV5-4,.,TRBJ2-5,TGTGCCAGCAGCTTGTCCGGGGGGCGACAGGAGACCCAGTACTTC,CASSLSGGRQETQYF
.,TRBV28,TRBD2,TRBJ2-1,TGTGCCAGCACTCCGGGGGGTGGAGGCAATGAGCAGTTCTTC,CASTPGGGGNEQFF
.,TRBV5-1,TRBD1,TRBJ1-5,TGCGCCAGCAGCTCGGACGTAGGGGGCAGCAATCAGCCCCAGCATTTT,CASSSDVGGSNQPQHF
.,TRBV7-9,TRBD1,TRBJ2-1,TGTGCCAGCAGCCCAGGGACAGGGGCGAACAATGAGCAGTTCTTC,CASSPGTGANNEQFF
few,TRBV9,TRBD1,TRBJ1-5,TGTGCCAGCAGCCCCTCCGGGACAGGGGACCAGCATTTT,CASSPSGTGDQHF
.,TRBV18,.,TRBJ1-1,TGTGCCAGCTCACCAAGTCGAGGGGGCACTGAAGCTTTCTTT,CASSPSRGGTEAFF
many,TRBV4-3,.,TRBJ2-1,TGCGCCAGCAGCCAAGATATCGGACTCTCCTGGGGCAATGAGCAGTTCTTC,CASSQDIGLSWGNEQFF
few,TRBV9,.,TRBJ2-1,TGTGCCAGCAGTTTGGGCTACACCCTTGACAATGAGCAGTTCTTC,CASSLGYTLDNEQFF
few,TRBV27,.,TRBJ1-3,TGTGCCAGCAGTTTCAGGGCTTCCTCTGGAAACACCATATATTTT,CASSFRASSGNTIYF
.,TRBV19,.,TRBJ2-7,TGTGCCAGTAGCCAAACTAGCGAGCAGTACTTC,CASSQTSEQYF
few,TRBV7-2,TRBD1,TRBJ1-2,TGTGCCAGCAGCTTACGGCAAGGGACAGGGGGGGGCTACACCTTC,CASSLRQGTGGGYTF